Listed below are T cell receptor beta chains from one sample, sequenced in a study of T cell changes during pregnancy in multiple sclerosis. The data were produced by immunoSEQ multiplex PCR, yet TCRdb's version contains in-frame clones alone and is incomplete. Of some 68,000 clones in the sample, approximately 93% were seen once. Sample: peripheral blood, taken in the second trimester of pregnancy. These receptors originate from a female donor with multiple sclerosis, enrolled in a pregnancy study. Both conserved end residues are trimmed from each CDR3. The order of the fields is V gene, J gene, CDR3 protein.

v_call: TRBV25-1
j_call: TRBJ2-1
cdr3_aa: ASSGWVAGGDYNEQF

v_call: TRBV7-8
j_call: TRBJ1-3
cdr3_aa: ASSPQAAGGNTIY

v_call: TRBV30
j_call: TRBJ2-6
cdr3_aa: AWSGGGSGANVLT

v_call: TRBV6-5
j_call: TRBJ1-2
cdr3_aa: ASSRPGGGYT

v_call: TRBV2
j_call: TRBJ1-1
cdr3_aa: ASKVETEAF

v_call: TRBV2
j_call: TRBJ1-2
cdr3_aa: ASSERQSVYYGYT

v_call: TRBV25-1
j_call: TRBJ2-3
cdr3_aa: ASSEGIVGTRQY

v_call: TRBV5-1
j_call: TRBJ2-7
cdr3_aa: ASMLGTASSYEQY

v_call: TRBV7-9
j_call: TRBJ1-1
cdr3_aa: ASSLGQTNTEAF

v_call: TRBV18
j_call: TRBJ1-6
cdr3_aa: ASSPPGQAVSPLH

v_call: TRBV5-5
j_call: TRBJ2-2
cdr3_aa: ASSFKYTGELF

v_call: TRBV27
j_call: TRBJ2-4
cdr3_aa: ASSPRPGLAARAKNIQY

v_call: TRBV29-1
j_call: TRBJ2-2
cdr3_aa: SVERMTGGFGELF

v_call: TRBV20-1
j_call: TRBJ1-4
cdr3_aa: SAREGASVS

v_call: TRBV7-9
j_call: TRBJ1-5
cdr3_aa: ASSFYGTEINQPQH

v_call: TRBV4-2
j_call: TRBJ1-2
cdr3_aa: ASSPPTGNYGYT

v_call: TRBV6-1
j_call: TRBJ1-3
cdr3_aa: ASRGGSGNTIY

v_call: TRBV6-6
j_call: TRBJ1-1
cdr3_aa: ASSYRGQYTAF

v_call: TRBV5-6
j_call: TRBJ1-6
cdr3_aa: ASSYRSSPLH

v_call: TRBV10-3
j_call: TRBJ2-1
cdr3_aa: AISASGQGLSYNEQF

v_call: TRBV5-1
j_call: TRBJ2-2
cdr3_aa: ASSPFLGGNTGELF

v_call: TRBV7-8
j_call: TRBJ2-5
cdr3_aa: ASSLTRSRLAGGQETQY

v_call: TRBV11-2
j_call: TRBJ2-3
cdr3_aa: ASSFGRTTDTQY

v_call: TRBV10-3
j_call: TRBJ1-2
cdr3_aa: AISDPGQLYGYT

v_call: TRBV6-1
j_call: TRBJ1-1
cdr3_aa: ASRLTGAIEAF

v_call: TRBV19
j_call: TRBJ2-2
cdr3_aa: ASSKLGTGGTNTGELF

v_call: TRBV19
j_call: TRBJ1-2
cdr3_aa: ATGQGAGYGYT

v_call: TRBV19
j_call: TRBJ2-5
cdr3_aa: ASSIAGVGQETQY

v_call: TRBV18
j_call: TRBJ2-3
cdr3_aa: ASSPQMEIGGDTQY

v_call: TRBV5-1
j_call: TRBJ1-1
cdr3_aa: ASSAHAGGGEEAF

v_call: TRBV19
j_call: TRBJ2-3
cdr3_aa: ASRRGWRGRSTDTQY

v_call: TRBV18
j_call: TRBJ1-5
cdr3_aa: ASSPRGAYSNQPQH

v_call: TRBV11-2
j_call: TRBJ2-7
cdr3_aa: ASSLGWVSSDFYEQY

v_call: TRBV9
j_call: TRBJ2-7
cdr3_aa: ASSVGAGVREQY

v_call: TRBV7-9
j_call: TRBJ2-3
cdr3_aa: ASSPTFGGSYPDTQY

v_call: TRBV4-3
j_call: TRBJ1-1
cdr3_aa: ASSQGIRGTGIPNTEAF

v_call: TRBV2
j_call: TRBJ1-1
cdr3_aa: ASSVGTRGEAF

v_call: TRBV6-1
j_call: TRBJ1-6
cdr3_aa: ASGIEGNSPLH

v_call: TRBV7-9
j_call: TRBJ1-1
cdr3_aa: ASSSDPWGTGVLKAF

v_call: TRBV7-8
j_call: TRBJ2-3
cdr3_aa: ASSLAPTSGGGNTQY